These 12 T cell receptor beta chains came from one sample sequenced in a study of blood T cells in healthy people across ages. For the second PCR, which ran for about 7 to 11 cycles, a sample-barcoded 5' primer and a J-beta primer mix were used. One entry per CDR3 protein results from TCRdb running MiXCR on the 5' RACE reads. Altogether about 1 million distinct CDR3 sequences are present, under 45% being singletons, with the ten largest covering 18%. Source material: blood. The source of these receptors is an older woman in good health.

Worth noting for this clonotype: A read error may account for a junction end that differs from germline. The V call is TRBV11-1, the J call TRBJ2-1, with 8 bases that match TRBD2. CDR3 size: 15 residues. Germline V gene data show CDR1 as SGHAT and CDR2 as FQDESV (reference sequence). The CDR3 protein is CAGRLAGSSYNEQFF. In nucleotides, the CDR3 is TGTGCCGGCAGATTAGCGGGAAGCTCCTACAATGAGCAGTTCTTC. The entire variable domain, with the rest obtained from reference TRBV11-1 and TRBJ2-1, is as follows: EAEVAQSPRYKITEKSQAVAFWCDPISGHATLYWYRQILGQGPELLVQFQDESVVDDSQLPKDRFSAERLKGVDSTLKIQPAELGDSAMYLCAGRLAGSSYNEQFFGPGTRLTVL.

J is TRBJ2-1 and V is TRBV15; D tentatively reads TRBD1 or TRBD2 (5 bases each). V shed 3 bases and J shed 7 bases, with 13 bases lying between them. CDR1 LNHNV and CDR2 YYDKDF come from the germline V gene (reference sequence). The CDR3 loop spans 14 amino acids. The CDR3 is CATSSRRGGNEQFF. The CDR3 DNA reads as TGTGCCACCAGCAGCCGCCGGGGCGGGAATGAGCAGTTCTTC.

This clonotype was seen a handful of times. The chain links TRBV27 to TRBJ2-6; maybe TRBD1 (6 bases). Germline lookup yields CDR1 MNHEY and CDR2 SMNVEV (reference sequence). CDR3 length: 19 residues. V was cut by 6 bases and J by 4 bases, with 25 bases left in between. CDR3 sequence reads: CASSLRTGSLGSGANVLTF. The CDR3 DNA reads TGTGCCAGCAGCCTCAGAACAGGGAGCTTAGGAAGCGGGGCCAACGTCCTGACTTTC.

A few counts support this clonotype. The rearrangement joins TRBV7-2 to TRBJ2-4; TRBD2 agrees at 8 bases. V shed 3 bases, J shed 4 bases, and the junction held 2 bases outside the gene matches. CDR3 length: 14 amino acids. Germline V gives CDR1 SGHTA, CDR2 FQGNSA. The CDR3 loop reads CASSFGGGKNIQYF. The CDR3 DNA reads as TGTGCCAGCAGCTTTGGCGGGGGGAAAAACATTCAGTACTTC.

On this clonotype itself: The junction does not match germline at one end; this may be a read error. The chain has TRBV5-1 and TRBJ2-3; D not resolved. The germline V gene has CDR1 SGHRS and CDR2 YFSETQ. The CDR3 contains 15 residues. The CDR3: CASSPSQVGTDTRYF. CDR3 bases: TGCGCCAGCAGCCCGAGTCAGGTTGGCACAGATACGCGGTATTTT. Based on the CDR3 plus reference TRBV5-1 and TRBJ2-3, the full variable domain is KAGVTQTPRYLIKTRGQQVTLSCSPISGHRSVSWYQQTPGQGLQFLFEYFSETQRNKGNFPGRFSGRQFSNSRSEMNVSTLELGDSALYLCASSPSQVGTDTRYFGPGTRLTVL.

This clonotype was seen repeatedly, ten times or more. The rearrangement joins TRBV7-2 to TRBJ2-7; unclear D gene. Looked up from germline, CDR1 is SGHTA and CDR2 is FQGNSA. The CDR3 runs 14 residues. Trimming took off 1 base at V and 0 bases at J, with 7 bases between the two ends. The CDR3 region has the DNA TGTGCCAGCAGCTTAGTACCTGCCTCCTACGAGCAGTACTTC. Its translation is CASSLVPASYEQYF.

A few counts support this clonotype. The chain joins TRBV12-3 or TRBV12-4 to TRBJ2-1; D possibly corresponds to TRBD2 (5 bases). Between the trimmed V and J ends, which lost 3 bases and 4 bases, there was a span of 10 bases. The CDR3 sequence is 14 residues long. CDR3 in DNA: TGTGCCAGCAGTTTGACTACACCATACAATGAGCAGTTCTTC. This encodes CASSLTTPYNEQFF.

V and J are TRBV5-5 and TRBJ1-4; D is perhaps TRBD1 (6 bases). The V end lost 6 bases, the J end lost 0 bases, and 9 bases lay between the germline ends. CDR1 is SGHKS, CDR2 YYEKEE, per germline (reference sequence). This CDR3 comprises 14 residues. CDR3 bases: TGTGCCAGCAACCGACAGGCAACTAATGAAAAACTGTTTTTT. Protein: CASNRQATNEKLFF.

This chain connects TRBV12-3 or TRBV12-4 to TRBJ1-5; D not resolved. V dropped 5 bases and J dropped 0 bases, with 11 bases sitting between them. The CDR3 extends over 15 amino acids. CDR3 sequence: CASSGSRISNQPQHF. CDR3 coding DNA: TGTGCCAGCAGTGGAAGCCGGATTAGCAATCAGCCCCAGCATTTT.

The chain is built from TRBV12-3 or TRBV12-4 and TRBJ1-2; possible D gene TRBD1, 6 bases. Trimming shortened V by 2 bases and J by 7 bases, and 8 bases separated the two germline ends. This CDR3 spans 12 amino acids. The CDR3 DNA reads as TGTGCCAGCAGTTTAAAGGGGGTTGGCTACACCTTC. Protein product: CASSLKGVGYTF.

This clonotype has more than one count but fewer than ten. J is TRBJ2-7 and V is TRBV5-6; D is uncertain. Trimming removed 0 bases from V and 0 bases from J, with 10 bases in between. CDR3 length: 15 amino acids. Germline V gene data show CDR1 as SGHDT and CDR2 as YYEEEE. This CDR3 reads CASSLEGKSSYEQYF. In DNA, the CDR3 is TGTGCCAGCAGCTTGGAGGGAAAGTCCTCCTACGAGCAGTACTTC.

A remark on this clonotype: At one boundary the junction diverges from the germline segment, which might be a read error. This rearrangement joins TRBV6-2 or TRBV6-3 to TRBJ2-2; D ambiguous. Per the germline V gene, CDR1 is MNHEY and CDR2 is SVGEGT. This CDR3 region has 11 residues. The DNA of the CDR3 is TGTGCCACCAGTGGGTCCGGGGAGCTGTTTTTT. Its protein is CATSGSGELFF.